The entry below describes one T cell receptor (beta chain). Assay: immunoSEQ multiplex PCR; the TCRdb copy retains only in-frame clones and omits some. The data contain about 210,000 clones, around 84% of them seen just once; the ten biggest clones take up roughly a tenth. Seattle-derived patients entered the study during active infection and were followed longitudinally. The record originates from a study of blood T cell repertoires in COVID-19. Study summary: Nucleic acid was either cDNA or gDNA, and it came from T cells, B-cell-depleted T cells, or PBMCs.

Trimming stripped 5 bases from V and 6 bases from J, with 19 bases between. The CDR3 runs 14 residues. CDR1 is GTSNPN and CDR2 is SVGIG in the germline V gene (reference sequence). The rearrangement joins TRBV30 to TRBJ1-1; the D gene is possibly TRBD1 (6 bases). This clonotype was obtained from a woman over 75 with COVID-19, enrolled during active disease. The sequenced sample was peripheral blood. CDR3 protein: CAWHEGAGVPEAFF. The CDR3 DNA reads TGTGCCTGGCATGAAGGGGCAGGGGTGCCTGAAGCTTTCTTT.